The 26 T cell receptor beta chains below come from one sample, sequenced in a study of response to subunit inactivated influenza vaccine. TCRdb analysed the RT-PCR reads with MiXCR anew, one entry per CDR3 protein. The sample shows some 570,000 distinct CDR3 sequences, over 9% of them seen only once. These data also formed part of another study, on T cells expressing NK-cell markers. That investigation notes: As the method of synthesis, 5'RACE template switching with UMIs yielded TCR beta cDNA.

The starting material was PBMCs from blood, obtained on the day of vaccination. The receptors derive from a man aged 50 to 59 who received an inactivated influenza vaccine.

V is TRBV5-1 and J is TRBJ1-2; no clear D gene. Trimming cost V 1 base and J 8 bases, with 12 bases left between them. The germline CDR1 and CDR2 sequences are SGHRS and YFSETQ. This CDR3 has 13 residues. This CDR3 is CASSLWPTRGYTF. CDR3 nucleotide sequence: TGCGCCAGCAGCTTGTGGCCCACGAGGGGCTACACCTTC.

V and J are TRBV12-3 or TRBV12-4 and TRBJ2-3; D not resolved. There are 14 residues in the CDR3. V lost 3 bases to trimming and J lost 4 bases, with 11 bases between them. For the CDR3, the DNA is TGTGCCAGCAGTTTGGGGTTGTTGCCAGATACGCAGTATTTT. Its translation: CASSLGLLPDTQYF.

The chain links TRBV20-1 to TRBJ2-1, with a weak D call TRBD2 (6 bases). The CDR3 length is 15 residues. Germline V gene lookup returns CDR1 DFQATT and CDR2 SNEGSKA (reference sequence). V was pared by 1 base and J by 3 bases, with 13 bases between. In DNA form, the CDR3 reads TGCAGTGCTAGAGTCCGGGACTGGGACTACAATGAGCAGTTCTTC. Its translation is CSARVRDWDYNEQFF.

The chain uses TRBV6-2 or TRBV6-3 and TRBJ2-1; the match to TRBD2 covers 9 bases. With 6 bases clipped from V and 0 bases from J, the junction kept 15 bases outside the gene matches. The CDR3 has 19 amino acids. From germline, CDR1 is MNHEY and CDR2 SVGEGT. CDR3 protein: CASSPRGLSGGSSYNEQFF. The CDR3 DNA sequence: TGTGCCAGCAGCCCTCGAGGTCTTAGCGGGGGTAGCTCCTACAATGAGCAGTTCTTC.

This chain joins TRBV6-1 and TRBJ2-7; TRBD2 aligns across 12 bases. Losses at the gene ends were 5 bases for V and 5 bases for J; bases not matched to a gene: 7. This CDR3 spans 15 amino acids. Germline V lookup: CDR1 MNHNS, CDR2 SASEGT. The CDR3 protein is CASSRLAGVIDEQYF. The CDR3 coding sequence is TGTGCCAGCAGTAGACTAGCGGGAGTGATCGACGAGCAGTACTTC.

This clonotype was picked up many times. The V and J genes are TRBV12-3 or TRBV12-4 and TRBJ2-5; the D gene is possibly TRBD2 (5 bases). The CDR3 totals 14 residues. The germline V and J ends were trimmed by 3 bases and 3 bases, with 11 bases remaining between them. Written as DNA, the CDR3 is TGTGCCAGCAGTTTTGAGTCTAGCAAAGAGACCCAGTACTTC. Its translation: CASSFESSKETQYF.

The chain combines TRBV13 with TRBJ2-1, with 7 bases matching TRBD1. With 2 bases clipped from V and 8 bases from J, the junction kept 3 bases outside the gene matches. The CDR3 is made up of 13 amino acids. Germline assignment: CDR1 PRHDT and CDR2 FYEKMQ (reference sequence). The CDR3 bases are TGTGCCAGCAGCTTAAACAGGGGCTATGAGCAGTTCTTC. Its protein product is CASSLNRGYEQFF.

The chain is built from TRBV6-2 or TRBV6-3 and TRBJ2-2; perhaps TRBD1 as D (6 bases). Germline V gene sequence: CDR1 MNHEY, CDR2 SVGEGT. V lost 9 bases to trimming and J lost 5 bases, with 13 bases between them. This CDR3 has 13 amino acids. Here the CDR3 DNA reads TGTGCCAGTACCTCCCAGGGGACCGGGGAGCTGTTTTTT. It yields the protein CASTSQGTGELFF.

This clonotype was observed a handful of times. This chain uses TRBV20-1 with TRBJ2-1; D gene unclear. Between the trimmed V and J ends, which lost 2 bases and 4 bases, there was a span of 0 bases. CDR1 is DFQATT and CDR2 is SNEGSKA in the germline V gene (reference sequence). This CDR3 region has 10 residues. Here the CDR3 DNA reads TGCAGTGCTAGATACAATGAGCAGTTCTTC. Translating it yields CSARYNEQFF.

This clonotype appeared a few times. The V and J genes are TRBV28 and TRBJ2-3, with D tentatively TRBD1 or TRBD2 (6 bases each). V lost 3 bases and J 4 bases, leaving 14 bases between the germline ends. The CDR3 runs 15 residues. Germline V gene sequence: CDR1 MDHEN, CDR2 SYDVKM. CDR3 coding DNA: TGTGCCAGCAGTTTCGATTTGGGGGGCCCAGATACGCAGTATTTT. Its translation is CASSFDLGGPDTQYF. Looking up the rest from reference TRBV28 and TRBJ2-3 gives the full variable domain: DVKVTQSSRYLVKRTGEKVFLECVQDMDHENMFWYRQDPGLGLRLIYFSYDVKMKEKGDIPEGYSVSREKKERFSLILESASTNQTSMYLCASSFDLGGPDTQYFGPGTRLTVL.

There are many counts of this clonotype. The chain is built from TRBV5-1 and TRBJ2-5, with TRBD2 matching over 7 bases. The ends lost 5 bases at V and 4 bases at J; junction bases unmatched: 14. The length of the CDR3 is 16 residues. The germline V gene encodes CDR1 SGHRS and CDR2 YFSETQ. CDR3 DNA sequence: TGCGCCAGCAGTCCGGGATCGGGAGGTTTACGAGAGACCCAGTACTTC. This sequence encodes CASSPGSGGLRETQYF.

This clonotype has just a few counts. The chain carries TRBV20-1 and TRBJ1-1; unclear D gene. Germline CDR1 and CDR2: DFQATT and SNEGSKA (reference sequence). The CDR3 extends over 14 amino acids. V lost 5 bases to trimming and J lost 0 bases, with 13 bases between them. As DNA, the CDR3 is TGCAGTGCTCCGCGGGAGAACATGAACACTGAAGCTTTCTTT. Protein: CSAPRENMNTEAFF.

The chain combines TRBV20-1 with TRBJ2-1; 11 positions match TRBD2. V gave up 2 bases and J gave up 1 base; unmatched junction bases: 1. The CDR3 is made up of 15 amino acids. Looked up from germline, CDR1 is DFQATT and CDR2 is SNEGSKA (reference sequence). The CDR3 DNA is TGCAGTGCTAGACTAGCGGGAGGATCCTACAATGAGCAGTTCTTC. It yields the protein CSARLAGGSYNEQFF.

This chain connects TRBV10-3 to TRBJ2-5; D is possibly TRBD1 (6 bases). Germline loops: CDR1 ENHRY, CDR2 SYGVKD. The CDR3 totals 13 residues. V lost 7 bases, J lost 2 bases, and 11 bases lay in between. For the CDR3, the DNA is TGTGCCATCAAGGGGGTGATACAAGAGACCCAGTACTTC. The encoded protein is CAIKGVIQETQYF.

The CDR3 nucleotides read TGTGCCAGCAGCCGGAGCGGGGGGGCAACCGGGGAGCTGTTTTTT. It encodes CASSRSGGATGELFF. This chain links TRBV3-1 with TRBJ2-2; 10 positions agree with TRBD2. J gave up 5 bases and V 4 bases, and 4 bases lay outside the gene matches. The CDR3 is made up of 15 amino acids. Germline V gene sequence: CDR1 LGHDT, CDR2 YNNKEL (reference sequence).

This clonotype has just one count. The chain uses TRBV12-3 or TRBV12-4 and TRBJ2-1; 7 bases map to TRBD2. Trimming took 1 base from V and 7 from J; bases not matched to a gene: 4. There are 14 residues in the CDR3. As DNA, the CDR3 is TGTGCCAGCAGTTTAGGGAAGCGGGAAAATGAGCAGTTCTTC. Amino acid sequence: CASSLGKRENEQFF.

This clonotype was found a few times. For the CDR3, the DNA is TGCAGCGTGATAAATCCCGATACGCAGTATTTT. This codes for CSVINPDTQYF. The chain uses TRBV29-1 and TRBJ2-3; D is uncertain. The germline gives CDR1 SQVTM, CDR2 ANQGSEA. The V and J ends lost 6 bases and 6 bases respectively, with 10 bases between them. The CDR3 has 11 amino acids.

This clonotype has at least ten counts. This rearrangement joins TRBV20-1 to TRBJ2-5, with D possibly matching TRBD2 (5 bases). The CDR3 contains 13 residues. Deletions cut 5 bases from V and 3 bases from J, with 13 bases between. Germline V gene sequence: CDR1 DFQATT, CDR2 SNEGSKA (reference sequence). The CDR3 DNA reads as TGCAGTGCTTACGGGAATCTGGAAGAGACCCAGTACTTC. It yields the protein CSAYGNLEETQYF.

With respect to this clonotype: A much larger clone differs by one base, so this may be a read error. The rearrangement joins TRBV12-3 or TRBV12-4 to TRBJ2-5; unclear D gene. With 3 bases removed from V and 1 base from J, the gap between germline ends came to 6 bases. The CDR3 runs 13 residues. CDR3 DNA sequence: TGTGCCAGCAGTTTTGCCATCCAAGAGACCCAGTACTTC. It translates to CASSFAIQETQYF.

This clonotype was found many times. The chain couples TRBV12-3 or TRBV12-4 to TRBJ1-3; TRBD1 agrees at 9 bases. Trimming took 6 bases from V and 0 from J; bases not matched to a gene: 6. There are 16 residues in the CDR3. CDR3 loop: CASRGGQGFSGNTIYF. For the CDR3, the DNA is TGTGCCAGCAGGGGCGGACAGGGGTTCTCTGGAAACACCATATATTTT.

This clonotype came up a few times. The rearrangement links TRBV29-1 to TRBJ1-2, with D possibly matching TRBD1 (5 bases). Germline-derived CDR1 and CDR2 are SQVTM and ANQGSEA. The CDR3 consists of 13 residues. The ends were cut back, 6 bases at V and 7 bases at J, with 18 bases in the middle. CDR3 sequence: CSVARDQGSGYTF. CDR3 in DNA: TGCAGCGTGGCCCGGGACCAGGGTTCTGGCTACACCTTC. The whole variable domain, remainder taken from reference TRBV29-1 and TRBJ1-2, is SAVISQKPSRDICQRGTSLTIQCQVDSQVTMMFWYRQQPGQSLTLIATANQGSEATYESGFVIDKFPISRPNLTFSTLTVSNMSPEDSSIYLCSVARDQGSGYTFGSGTRLTVV.

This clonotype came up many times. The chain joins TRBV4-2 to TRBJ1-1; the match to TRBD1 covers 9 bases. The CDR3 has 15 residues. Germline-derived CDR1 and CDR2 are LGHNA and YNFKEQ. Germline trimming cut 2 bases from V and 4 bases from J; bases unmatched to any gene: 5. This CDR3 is CASSQTRQGGTEAFF. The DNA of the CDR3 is TGTGCCAGCAGCCAAACTAGACAGGGGGGCACTGAAGCTTTCTTT.

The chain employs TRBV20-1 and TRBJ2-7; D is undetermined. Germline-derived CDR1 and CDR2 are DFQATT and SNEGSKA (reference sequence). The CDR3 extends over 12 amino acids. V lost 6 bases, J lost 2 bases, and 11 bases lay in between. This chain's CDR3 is CSACRDPYEQYF. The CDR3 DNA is TGCAGTGCCTGTCGAGACCCCTACGAGCAGTACTTC.

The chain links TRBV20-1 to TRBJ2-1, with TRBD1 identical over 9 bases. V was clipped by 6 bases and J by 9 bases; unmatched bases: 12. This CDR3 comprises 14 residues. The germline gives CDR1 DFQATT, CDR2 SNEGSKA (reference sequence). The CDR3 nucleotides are TGCAGTGCACCGTCCCGGGACAGGGTCAGTGAGCAGTTCTTC. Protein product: CSAPSRDRVSEQFF.

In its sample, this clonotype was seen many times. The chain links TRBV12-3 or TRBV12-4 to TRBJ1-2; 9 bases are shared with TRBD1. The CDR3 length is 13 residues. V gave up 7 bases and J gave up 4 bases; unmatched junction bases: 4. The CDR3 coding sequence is TGTGCCAGCACGCGGACAGGGGTCTATGGCTACACCTTC. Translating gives CASTRTGVYGYTF.

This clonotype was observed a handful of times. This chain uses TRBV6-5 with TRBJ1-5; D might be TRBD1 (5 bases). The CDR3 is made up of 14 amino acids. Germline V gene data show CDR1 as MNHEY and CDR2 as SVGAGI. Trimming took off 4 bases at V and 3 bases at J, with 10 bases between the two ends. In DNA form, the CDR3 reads TGTGCCAGCAGTTTAATAGGGGTCAATCAGCCCCAGCATTTT. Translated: CASSLIGVNQPQHF.